The present TCR beta chain was sequenced within a study of CD8+ T cells in alopecia areata. The wider study: After 6 to 18 months of tofacitinib, follow-up continued 6 months off drug. Study-wide results and caveats: Clonality exceeded that of normal scalp in lesional scalp, most notably in alopecia totalis/universalis.

V lost 5 bases and J 3 bases, leaving 10 bases between the germline ends. The V gene's germline CDR1 is GTSNPN and CDR2 SVGIG (reference sequence). The CDR3 contains 13 residues. The investigators collected lesional scalp punch biopsies and peripheral blood from alopecia areata patients. Researchers picked out CD4+ and CD8+ T cells from PBMCs by sorting. Following RNA extraction, reverse transcription yielded cDNA that acted as the sequencing template. The repertoire was sequenced with immunoSEQ multiplex PCR; TCRdb's copy has only in-frame clones and lacks some. The sample includes 110,000 to 150,000 clones, about 47% of them seen just once. About this clone: Its antigen remains unidentified.

The rearrangement uses TRBV30 and TRBJ2-2; no clear D. The sequences come from CD4+ T cells sorted from blood, collected at week 0. The clonotype originates from a human donor with alopecia areata. CDR3 residues: CAWLSSDTGELFF. For the CDR3, the DNA is TGTGCCTGGCTCTCCTCCGACACCGGGGAGCTGTTTTTT.